This note documents a single T cell receptor beta chain sequence. Its antigen is currently unknown. Other DNA variants within this sample encode the same CDR3. This entry comes from a study of shared clonotypes between healthy human individuals. Background on the study: Aged 18 to 49, the donors were a couple of women and a few men. CD4 naive cells filled three plates per donor, CD4 memory three, CD8 naive two and CD8 memory one. Study conclusions and caveats: Although depth was large, rarefaction showed that sequencing of the sorted subsets was incomplete.

Profiling relied on immunoSEQ multiplex PCR, and the TCRdb table lists in-frame clones only, not all of them. The table lists 2 million to 3 million clones, over 85% of them singletons. CDR3 length: 13 amino acids. Germline CDR1 and CDR2: SGHRS and YFSETQ. Trimming removed 0 bases from V and 3 bases from J, with 6 bases in between. The sequenced material came from naive CD4+ T cells from PBMCs. Subset indicated: CD45RA+ positively selected. The TCR was taken from a man aged 18 to 30 in good health. Some clones in this sample may be carry-over from other donors' samples. The V gene is TRBV5-1, the J gene TRBJ2-5, with unresolved D. CDR3 region: CASSLAVEETQYF. Written as DNA, the CDR3 is TGCGCCAGCAGCTTGGCGGTCGAAGAGACCCAGTACTTC.